The clone carrying this T cell receptor beta chain appeared a few times. Antigen: not known. The data originate from a study of T cell repertoires in cytomegalovirus infection. TCRdb re-analysed the reads in MiXCR, keeping a single row per CDR3 protein. The sample records roughly 920,000 distinct CDR3 sequences, 30% to 40% being singletons. Trimming removed 7 bases from V and 0 bases from J, with 4 bases in between. CDR3 length equals 11 residues. Germline CDR1 and CDR2: SGHVS and FQNEAQ. The sample consisted of cultured CD8+ T cells from PBMCs, taken from culture after CMV antigen stimulation. The receptor comes from a human donor in good health (CMV status not recorded). Some clones in this sample may be carry-over from other donors' samples. This chain links TRBV7-8 with TRBJ2-7; D is unresolved. DNA for the CDR3: TGTGCCAGCACTACCTCCTACGAGCAGTACTTC. Amino acids: CASTTSYEQYF.